This T cell receptor (beta chain) originates from a study of cytomegalovirus exposure and HLA in healthy donors. General observations from the study: Earlier results showed most TCR beta V segments being productive about 87% or about 30% of the time. Later analysis reportedly placed an Asian-associated ancestry cluster below the approximately 700-donor mean in N-insertions. In a later analysis, TCR beta V- and J-gene trimming was associated with a missense DCLRE1C variant.

Primers included in the PCR were 60 Vbeta and 13 Jbeta primers. Here immunoSEQ multiplex PCR was the method, and the copy in TCRdb shows in-frame clones only, minus some. The data show some 130,000 clones, roughly 80% seen once. The CDR3 runs 13 residues. Germline V gene data show CDR1 as LNHDA and CDR2 as SQIVND (reference sequence). With 5 bases removed from V and 6 bases from J, the gap between germline ends came to 13 bases. Comment on this clone: Antigen unknown.

The chain is built from TRBV19 and TRBJ1-1; possible D gene TRBD1, 5 bases. This TCR derives from a male donor in good health and CMV-seronegative. Specimen: PBMCs. The chain's CDR3 is CASSFGGWPEAFF. CDR3 DNA sequence: TGTGCCAGTAGTTTCGGGGGATGGCCTGAAGCTTTCTTT.